Listed below are T cell receptor beta chains from one sample, sequenced in a study of T cell responses to AZD1222 COVID-19 vaccine. Here immunoSEQ multiplex PCR was the method, and the copy in TCRdb shows in-frame clones only, minus some. The sample gives around 100,000 clones, 88% of which show up once; 8% to 9% is in the top ten. Sequenced here: peripheral blood, sampled on day 0 of AZD1222 vaccination. The origin of the receptors is an adult in good health. Both conserved end residues are part of each CDR3. A D gene is named only where the DNA matches it firmly. Only part of the rows carry a size: once, few, many, or a class if the clone is expanded.

CDR3aa: CASSAEGTLSTDTQYF; CDR3nt: TGTGCCAGCAGCGCCGAGGGTACCTTGAGCACAGATACGCAGTATTTT; abundance: .; j_gene: TRBJ2-3; v_gene: TRBV9; d_gene: .
CDR3aa: CASSSRAAGGEQYF; CDR3nt: TGTGCCAGCAGTTCCCGCGCTGCGGGAGGCGAGCAGTACTTC; abundance: .; j_gene: TRBJ2-7; v_gene: TRBV7-2; d_gene: TRBD2
CDR3aa: CASSPTYRDSSSYEQYF; CDR3nt: TGTGCCAGCTCACCGACGTACCGGGACAGTAGCTCCTACGAGCAGTACTTC; abundance: .; j_gene: TRBJ2-7; v_gene: TRBV18; d_gene: TRBD1
CDR3aa: CASSGVAGGRTDTQYF; CDR3nt: TGCGCCAGCAGTGGAGTAGCGGGAGGCCGGACAGATACGCAGTATTTT; abundance: .; j_gene: TRBJ2-3; v_gene: TRBV10-1; d_gene: TRBD2
CDR3aa: CASSPLGQTISYGYTF; CDR3nt: TGTGCCAGCAGTCCCCTAGGACAGACAATCAGCTATGGCTACACCTTC; abundance: .; j_gene: TRBJ1-2; v_gene: TRBV27; d_gene: .
CDR3aa: CASRRQVNQPQHF; CDR3nt: TGTGCCAGCAGACGCCAGGTCAATCAGCCCCAGCATTTT; abundance: once; j_gene: TRBJ1-5; v_gene: TRBV28; d_gene: .
CDR3aa: CASSFIPGELFF; CDR3nt: TGTGCCAGCAGCTTTATCCCCGGGGAGCTGTTTTTT; abundance: .; j_gene: TRBJ2-2; v_gene: TRBV7-9; d_gene: .
CDR3aa: CASSLEGVGGQYF; CDR3nt: TGTGCCAGCAGCTTAGAGGGGGTTGGTGGGCAGTACTTC; abundance: .; j_gene: TRBJ2-7; v_gene: TRBV7-9; d_gene: .
CDR3aa: CASSPGEGVANEQFF; CDR3nt: TGTGCCAGCAGCCCCGGGGAGGGAGTGGCCAATGAGCAGTTCTTC; abundance: .; j_gene: TRBJ2-1; v_gene: TRBV5-4; d_gene: TRBD2
CDR3aa: CASSEEGGTGKHF; CDR3nt: TGTGCCAGCAGTGAAGAGGGGGGGACAGGGAAGCATTTT; abundance: .; j_gene: TRBJ1-5; v_gene: TRBV2; d_gene: TRBD1
CDR3aa: CASSSTGGASYEQYF; CDR3nt: TGTGCCAGCAGTTCTACAGGGGGCGCCTCCTACGAGCAGTACTTC; abundance: .; j_gene: TRBJ2-7; v_gene: TRBV27; d_gene: TRBD1
CDR3aa: CASSQGDIKLYGYTF; CDR3nt: TGTGCCAGCAGCCAAGGGGACATAAAACTCTATGGCTACACCTTC; abundance: .; j_gene: TRBJ1-2; v_gene: TRBV3-1/TRBV3-2; d_gene: .
CDR3aa: CASSLWASGLEAFF; CDR3nt: TGTGCCAGCAGTTTATGGGCGAGCGGTCTTGAAGCTTTCTTT; abundance: .; j_gene: TRBJ1-1; v_gene: TRBV28; d_gene: .
CDR3aa: CASYRPGQNYGYTF; CDR3nt: TGTGCCAGCTACCGACCGGGACAGAACTATGGCTACACCTTC; abundance: .; j_gene: TRBJ1-2; v_gene: TRBV28; d_gene: TRBD1
CDR3aa: CASSAGQGPYEQYF; CDR3nt: TGTGCCAGCAGCGCTGGACAGGGCCCCTACGAGCAGTACTTC; abundance: .; j_gene: TRBJ2-7; v_gene: TRBV9; d_gene: TRBD1
CDR3aa: CASSPTHGRDSPLHF; CDR3nt: TGTGCCAGCAGCCCTACTCACGGACGGGATTCACCCCTCCACTTT; abundance: once; j_gene: TRBJ1-6; v_gene: TRBV28; d_gene: .
CDR3aa: CASSSTGTGGAGSGNTIYF; CDR3nt: TGTGCCAGCAGCTCGACCGGGACAGGGGGCGCGGGCTCTGGAAACACCATATATTTT; abundance: .; j_gene: TRBJ1-3; v_gene: TRBV7-9; d_gene: TRBD1
CDR3aa: CASSLTQGSNQPQHF; CDR3nt: TGTGCCAGCAGCCTAACCCAGGGGAGCAATCAGCCCCAGCATTTT; abundance: .; j_gene: TRBJ1-5; v_gene: TRBV11-2; d_gene: .
CDR3aa: CASSQDRGRHGEQFF; CDR3nt: TGTGCCAGCAGCCAAGATCGGGGACGGCACGGTGAGCAGTTCTTC; abundance: .; j_gene: TRBJ2-1; v_gene: TRBV3-1/TRBV3-2; d_gene: .
CDR3aa: CASSLTDTYGYTF; CDR3nt: TGTGCCAGCAGCTTAACAGATACTTATGGCTACACCTTC; abundance: .; j_gene: TRBJ1-2; v_gene: TRBV7-8; d_gene: .
CDR3aa: CASSSTGQGRPEAFF; CDR3nt: TGTGCCAGCAGTTCTACGGGACAGGGGAGGCCCGAAGCTTTCTTT; abundance: few; j_gene: TRBJ1-1; v_gene: TRBV28; d_gene: TRBD1
CDR3aa: CASSRSNQPQHF; CDR3nt: TGTGCCAGCAGTCGGAGCAATCAGCCCCAGCATTTT; abundance: .; j_gene: TRBJ1-5; v_gene: TRBV12-3/TRBV12-4; d_gene: .
CDR3aa: CASSLEPGGPNEQYF; CDR3nt: TGTGCCAGCAGCTTAGAACCAGGGGGCCCCAACGAGCAGTACTTC; abundance: .; j_gene: TRBJ2-7; v_gene: TRBV7-2; d_gene: TRBD1
CDR3aa: CASSRSSGNTGELFF; CDR3nt: TGTGCCAGCAGCCGATCCAGCGGGAACACCGGGGAGCTGTTTTTT; abundance: .; j_gene: TRBJ2-2; v_gene: TRBV4-2; d_gene: .
CDR3aa: CASSRSRLAPDTQYF; CDR3nt: TGTGCCAGCAGTCGAAGTCGACTAGCCCCGGATACGCAGTATTTT; abundance: .; j_gene: TRBJ2-3; v_gene: TRBV27; d_gene: TRBD2
CDR3aa: CASSPDRDPDTQYF; CDR3nt: TGTGCCAGCAGCCCCGACAGGGACCCAGATACGCAGTATTTT; abundance: .; j_gene: TRBJ2-3; v_gene: TRBV7-9; d_gene: TRBD1
CDR3aa: CSVLISYGYTF; CDR3nt: TGCAGCGTTCTAATCTCTTATGGCTACACCTTC; abundance: .; j_gene: TRBJ1-2; v_gene: TRBV29-1; d_gene: .
CDR3aa: CASSLYRDSPLHF; CDR3nt: TGTGCCAGCAGTTTATACAGGGACTCACCCCTCCACTTT; abundance: .; j_gene: TRBJ1-6; v_gene: TRBV6-5; d_gene: .
CDR3aa: CASSVGSDRGSNYGYTF; CDR3nt: TGTGCCAGCAGCGTAGGATCGGACAGGGGGTCAAACTATGGCTACACCTTC; abundance: .; j_gene: TRBJ1-2; v_gene: TRBV9; d_gene: TRBD1
CDR3aa: CSVEDGREQYF; CDR3nt: TGCAGCGTTGAAGATGGGCGGGAGCAGTACTTC; abundance: .; j_gene: TRBJ2-7; v_gene: TRBV29-1; d_gene: .
CDR3aa: CATHFFVTSGSSYEQYF; CDR3nt: TGTGCCACCCACTTCTTCGTGACTAGCGGGAGTTCCTACGAGCAGTACTTC; abundance: .; j_gene: TRBJ2-7; v_gene: TRBV24-1; d_gene: TRBD2
CDR3aa: CATSRAGANGYTF; CDR3nt: TGTGCCACCAGCAGAGCGGGAGCCAATGGCTACACCTTC; abundance: .; j_gene: TRBJ1-2; v_gene: TRBV15; d_gene: .
CDR3aa: CASSSGPNEKLFF; CDR3nt: TGTGCCAGCAGTTCCGGGCCTAATGAAAAACTGTTTTTT; abundance: .; j_gene: TRBJ1-4; v_gene: TRBV6-6; d_gene: .
CDR3aa: CASSLFGLSLSAFF; CDR3nt: TGTGCCAGCAGTTTATTCGGACTTTCCCTTTCCGCTTTCTTT; abundance: .; j_gene: TRBJ1-1; v_gene: TRBV28; d_gene: .
CDR3aa: CASSQEGLLREQYF; CDR3nt: TGCGCCAGCAGCCAAGAGGGTCTCCTGAGGGAGCAGTACTTC; abundance: .; j_gene: TRBJ2-7; v_gene: TRBV4-3; d_gene: .
CDR3aa: CASSRPQGGSSGNTIYF; CDR3nt: TGTGCCAGTAGCCGACCGCAGGGAGGGAGCTCTGGAAACACCATATATTTT; abundance: few; j_gene: TRBJ1-3; v_gene: TRBV19; d_gene: .
CDR3aa: CAWSYGRTEAFF; CDR3nt: TGTGCCTGGAGTTACGGTAGAACTGAAGCTTTCTTT; abundance: .; j_gene: TRBJ1-1; v_gene: TRBV30; d_gene: .
CDR3aa: CASSAGAFDEAFF; CDR3nt: TGTGCCAGCAGCGCCGGGGCCTTCGATGAAGCTTTCTTT; abundance: .; j_gene: TRBJ1-1; v_gene: TRBV7-2; d_gene: .
CDR3aa: CAIGQRGEQYF; CDR3nt: TGTGCCATCGGCCAGCGAGGCGAGCAGTACTTC; abundance: few; j_gene: TRBJ2-7; v_gene: TRBV10-3; d_gene: .
CDR3aa: CASSPTPYTGWYEQYF; CDR3nt: TGTGCCAGCAGCCCTACCCCCTACACAGGGTGGTACGAGCAGTACTTC; abundance: .; j_gene: TRBJ2-7; v_gene: TRBV7-2; d_gene: .
CDR3aa: CSVEGGTGNQPQHF; CDR3nt: TGCAGCGTTGAAGGTGGGACAGGCAATCAGCCCCAGCATTTT; abundance: .; j_gene: TRBJ1-5; v_gene: TRBV29-1; d_gene: TRBD1
CDR3aa: CASSPGTGYGYTF; CDR3nt: TGTGCCAGCAGCCCCGGGACAGGGTATGGCTACACCTTC; abundance: .; j_gene: TRBJ1-2; v_gene: TRBV5-4; d_gene: TRBD1
CDR3aa: CASSPRRDRSYEQYF; CDR3nt: TGTGCCAGCTCACCACGTAGGGACAGATCCTACGAGCAGTACTTC; abundance: .; j_gene: TRBJ2-7; v_gene: TRBV18; d_gene: TRBD1
CDR3aa: CASQPGWGDTGELFF; CDR3nt: TGTGCCAGCCAACCCGGCTGGGGGGACACCGGGGAGCTGTTTTTT; abundance: .; j_gene: TRBJ2-2; v_gene: TRBV18; d_gene: .
CDR3aa: CAWTAPTGGGYEQYF; CDR3nt: TGTGCCTGGACCGCCCCTACAGGTGGCGGCTACGAGCAGTACTTC; abundance: .; j_gene: TRBJ2-7; v_gene: TRBV30; d_gene: .
CDR3aa: CASSYSRGAVNEQFF; CDR3nt: TGTGCCAGCAGTTACTCGAGGGGGGCTGTCAATGAGCAGTTCTTC; abundance: .; j_gene: TRBJ2-1; v_gene: TRBV6-5; d_gene: .
CDR3aa: CASSLQGITEAFF; CDR3nt: TGCGCCAGCAGCCTACAGGGGATCACTGAAGCTTTCTTT; abundance: .; j_gene: TRBJ1-1; v_gene: TRBV4-1; d_gene: TRBD1
CDR3aa: CASSHSENTIYF; CDR3nt: TGTGCCAGCAGCCACTCTGAGAACACCATATATTTT; abundance: .; j_gene: TRBJ1-3; v_gene: TRBV7-8; d_gene: .
CDR3aa: CASSDGQPNTEAFF; CDR3nt: TGTGCCAGCAGCGATGGACAGCCCAACACTGAAGCTTTCTTT; abundance: .; j_gene: TRBJ1-1; v_gene: TRBV7-9; d_gene: .
CDR3aa: CASSLARNTEAFF; CDR3nt: TGTGCCAGCAGCTTGGCCCGGAACACTGAAGCTTTCTTT; abundance: .; j_gene: TRBJ1-1; v_gene: TRBV5-5; d_gene: .
CDR3aa: CASSGGTRLRDTQYF; CDR3nt: TGTGCCAGCAGTGGAGGGACTCGCCTTCGGGATACGCAGTATTTT; abundance: .; j_gene: TRBJ2-3; v_gene: TRBV9; d_gene: .
CDR3aa: CASSGGAGAMAQHF; CDR3nt: TGTGCCAGCTCGGGTGGGGCAGGGGCAATGGCCCAGCATTTT; abundance: .; j_gene: TRBJ1-5; v_gene: TRBV2; d_gene: .
CDR3aa: CSVVWYNEQFF; CDR3nt: TGCAGCGTTGTGTGGTACAATGAGCAGTTCTTC; abundance: .; j_gene: TRBJ2-1; v_gene: TRBV29-1; d_gene: .
CDR3aa: CASSANRGNEQFF; CDR3nt: TGTGCCAGCAGCGCCAACAGGGGCAATGAGCAGTTCTTC; abundance: .; j_gene: TRBJ2-1; v_gene: TRBV3-1/TRBV3-2; d_gene: TRBD1
CDR3aa: CASRETSTSTDTQYF; CDR3nt: TGTGCCAGCAGGGAGACTAGTACTAGCACAGATACGCAGTATTTT; abundance: .; j_gene: TRBJ2-3; v_gene: TRBV7-9; d_gene: .